One and the same sample provided the 19 T cell receptor beta chains below, sequenced in a study of patients and donors after allogeneic stem cell transplantation. TCRdb called the RT-PCR reads again in MiXCR, with one record for every CDR3 protein. The top ten clones hold 7.2% of a sample with about 400,000 distinct CDR3 sequences, roughly 17% of them seen once. The specimen sequenced was blood, either unsorted or a sorted T cell fraction (not recorded which). The receptors shown here come from a human donor who was either an allogeneic HSCT recipient or a stem cell or donor lymphocyte infusion donor (not recorded which). It is not recorded whose cells these are; they may come from a transplant donor.

This clonotype has only a few counts. The CDR3 loop is CASSLPWGLSVHGELFF. Written as DNA, the CDR3 is TGTGCCAGCAGTCTCCCGTGGGGACTCTCGGTTCACGGGGAGCTGTTTTTT. The chain uses TRBV11-3 and TRBJ2-2; maybe TRBD2 (6 bases). V gave up 6 bases and J gave up 7 bases, with 24 bases separating them. Per germline, CDR1 SGHNT and CDR2 YENEEA. The length of the CDR3 is 17 residues.

This clonotype was observed a handful of times. V and J are TRBV5-1 and TRBJ1-1; D gene uncertain. The V gene's germline CDR1 is SGHRS and CDR2 YFSETQ. V was clipped by 1 base and J by 1 base, with 14 bases between them. CDR3 size: 16 residues. CDR3 nucleotides: TGCGCCAGCAGCTTGCGTCCGGAGCGACCGAACACTGAAGCTTTCTTT. Translation: CASSLRPERPNTEAFF.

This chain uses TRBV20-1 with TRBJ1-6; D not certain. This CDR3 spans 13 amino acids. Germline-derived CDR1 and CDR2 are DFQATT and SNEGSKA (reference sequence). Between the trimmed V and J ends, which lost 3 bases and 5 bases, there was a span of 8 bases. The CDR3 DNA reads TGCAGTGCTAGTGTCGGGAATAATTCACCCCTCCACTTT. Its translation is CSASVGNNSPLHF.

The V call is TRBV4-3, the J call TRBJ2-7; 11 bases agree with TRBD2. The V gene's germline CDR1 is LGHNA and CDR2 YSLEER. This CDR3 comprises 16 residues. V dropped 4 bases and J dropped 3; count of bases not matched to a gene: 8. This CDR3 is CASSPQTSGVGYEQYF. CDR3 in DNA: TGCGCCAGCAGCCCCCAGACTAGCGGGGTAGGCTACGAGCAGTACTTC.

This clonotype was observed a few times. V usage is TRBV6-2 or TRBV6-3 and J usage is TRBJ2-5; 7 nucleotides align to TRBD1. V trimming: 6 bases; J trimming: 7 bases; junction bases outside the gene matches: 11. Looked up from germline, CDR1 is MNHEY and CDR2 is SVGEGT. The CDR3 consists of 14 residues. The CDR3 bases are TGTGCCAGCAGCCAAACCAGGGGGTACGGGACCCAGTACTTC. It codes for CASSQTRGYGTQYF.

On this clonotype itself: Its ends do not fully match the called genes, so a read error is possible. Written as DNA, the CDR3 is TGCAGCGTCCAGGGGGCAAGCAATCCGCCCCAGCATTTT. Translation gives CSVQGASNPPQHF. The rearrangement links TRBV29-1 to TRBJ1-5, with 8 nucleotides matching TRBD1. Germline CDR1 is SQVTM and CDR2 is ANQGSEA. The CDR3 is made up of 13 amino acids. The full variable domain, completed using reference TRBV29-1 and TRBJ1-5, is SAVISQKPSRDICQRGTSLTIQCQVDSQVTMMFWYRQQPGQSLTLIATANQGSEATYESGFVIDKFPISRPNLTFSTLTVSNMSPEDSSIYLCSVQGASNPPQHFGDGTRLSIL.

The chain is built from TRBV29-1 and TRBJ1-1; no reliable D call. V was cut by 6 bases and J by 0 bases, with 11 bases left in between. Germline V gene sequence: CDR1 SQVTM, CDR2 ANQGSEA. The CDR3 consists of 13 residues. CDR3 DNA: TGCAGCGTGGGGATGGCGGTGAACACTGAAGCTTTCTTT. Translated: CSVGMAVNTEAFF.

This clonotype appeared many times. This rearrangement joins TRBV12-3 or TRBV12-4 to TRBJ2-7; D not certain. The CDR3 runs to 11 residues. Trimming shortened V by 5 bases and J by 4 bases, and 6 bases separated the two germline ends. The CDR3 sequence is CASSNRYEQYF. CDR3 DNA sequence: TGTGCCAGCAGTAACCGGTACGAGCAGTACTTC.

The chain joins TRBV7-9 to TRBJ1-2; perhaps TRBD1 as D (5 bases). The CDR3 totals 14 residues. Germline V CDR1 and CDR2: SEHNR, FQNEAQ (reference sequence). The V end was cut by 4 bases, the J end by 0 bases, with 9 bases between. DNA for the CDR3: TGTGCCAGCAGCTCCCGGGGGGCTAACTATGGCTACACCTTC. This codes for CASSSRGANYGYTF.

The CDR3 loop reads CASSLAQYTEAFF. The CDR3 DNA reads as TGCGCCAGCAGCTTGGCTCAGTACACTGAAGCTTTCTTT. The chain has TRBV5-1 and TRBJ1-1; D is uncertain. V lost 0 bases, J lost 3 bases, and 6 bases lay in between. Germline V CDR1 and CDR2: SGHRS, YFSETQ. The CDR3 sequence is 13 residues long.

V and J are TRBV7-9 and TRBJ1-1; 9 nucleotides agree with TRBD1. The CDR3 length is 14 residues. The germline CDR1 and CDR2 sequences are SEHNR and FQNEAQ (reference sequence). The junction had 6 bases not matched to a gene; V was cut back by 4 bases and J by 6 bases. Here the CDR3 reads CASSSLTGGSEAFF. For the CDR3, the DNA is TGTGCCAGCAGCTCGTTAACAGGGGGCTCTGAAGCTTTCTTT.

This clonotype showed up many times. The chain carries TRBV12-3 or TRBV12-4 and TRBJ1-5; D uncertain. The CDR3 runs to 11 residues. The V and J ends lost 2 bases and 16 bases respectively, with 12 bases between them. The CDR3 region is CASSLTSLIHF. CDR3 DNA sequence: TGTGCCAGCAGTTTAACTTCCCTCATCCATTTT.

In this sample, this clonotype turned up a few times. V gene TRBV12-3 or TRBV12-4 combines with J gene TRBJ2-1; D not resolved. This CDR3 has 13 amino acids. V dropped 4 bases and J dropped 12 bases, with 16 bases sitting between them. CDR3 loop: CASSSSLYGWQFF. CDR3 sequence (DNA): TGTGCCAGCAGTTCGTCCCTGTACGGTTGGCAGTTCTTC.

The chain couples TRBV5-1 to TRBJ1-2; D not certain. V was shortened by 0 bases and J by 3 bases, with 12 bases between the two germline ends. The V gene's germline CDR1 is SGHRS and CDR2 YFSETQ. There are 15 residues in the CDR3. The CDR3 nucleotides are TGCGCCAGCAGCTTGGACTCCAGCTTCGACTATGGCTACACCTTC. It translates to CASSLDSSFDYGYTF.

This clonotype has just a few counts. V and J are TRBV2 and TRBJ2-5; the D is unclear. CDR1 is SNHLY and CDR2 is FYNNEI in the germline V gene. V dropped 7 bases and J dropped 2 bases, with 11 bases sitting between them. The CDR3 totals 13 residues. CDR3 nucleotides: TGTGCCAGCACCACAGACTTACAAGAGACCCAGTACTTC. Translating it yields CASTTDLQETQYF.

V and J are TRBV7-9 and TRBJ2-1; TRBD1 agrees at 8 bases. CDR1 and CDR2 from the germline V gene are SEHNR and FQNEAQ (reference sequence). The V gene end was trimmed by 3 bases and the J gene end by 8 bases; junction bases not matched to a gene: 12. CDR3 size: 16 residues. The CDR3 loop is CASSFNDRGFRDEQFF. In nucleotides, the CDR3 is TGTGCCAGCAGCTTCAATGACAGGGGTTTTAGGGATGAGCAGTTCTTC.

A few counts support this clonotype. V usage is TRBV4-1 and J usage is TRBJ2-3; TRBD2 is a possible D gene (5 bases). Germline lookup yields CDR1 MGHRA and CDR2 YSYEKL. The CDR3 extends over 17 amino acids. V lost 0 bases to trimming and J lost 0 bases, with 13 bases between them. DNA for the CDR3: TGCGCCAGCAGCCAAGAGTCCGGGAAACCTAGCACAGATACGCAGTATTTT. Translation gives CASSQESGKPSTDTQYF.

There are a few counts of this clonotype. The V and J genes are TRBV3-1 and TRBJ1-1; D not certain. The CDR3 spans 15 residues. CDR1 and CDR2 (germline): LGHDT, YNNKEL (reference sequence). V lost 3 bases and J lost 5, with 16 bases in between. DNA of the CDR3: TGTGCCAGCAGCCAGATGACACCCCTAGAGACTGAAGCTTTCTTT. Translated, it gives CASSQMTPLETEAFF.

CDR3 loop: CASSPNTGGAYEQFF. For the CDR3, the DNA is TGTGCCAGCAGTCCGAACACCGGGGGGGCCTATGAGCAGTTCTTC. The chain is built from TRBV12-3 or TRBV12-4 and TRBJ2-1; 8 positions match TRBD2. The CDR3 runs 15 residues. J lost 8 bases, V lost 5 bases, and 11 bases had no gene match.